The 15 T cell receptor beta chains presented below share a single source sample, sequenced in a study of T cell responses to AZD1222 COVID-19 vaccine. This table comes from immunoSEQ multiplex PCR, and its TCRdb copy is limited to in-frame clones, with some not included. Of about 150,000 clones in the sample, approximately 93% were seen once. Sample: peripheral blood, taken on day 0 of AZD1222 vaccination. These receptors were taken from an adult in good health.

The genes are TRBV10-2 and TRBJ2-7, with 9 bases lining up with TRBD2. The V segment lost 6 bases and the J segment 7 bases; nucleotides outside the gene matches: 7. This CDR3 contains 13 residues. The germline CDR1 and CDR2 sequences are WSHSY and SAAADI. CDR3 coding DNA: TGCGCCAGCAGCAATATAGCGGGAGCAGAGCAGTACTTC. It translates to CASSNIAGAEQYF.

The chain carries TRBV5-4 and TRBJ1-5; 11 nucleotides line up with TRBD1. Germline V gives CDR1 SGHNT, CDR2 YYREEE (reference sequence). V lost 4 bases, J lost 7 bases, and 4 bases stayed unmatched. This CDR3 has 14 amino acids. The CDR3 reads CASSADRGLQPQHF. In DNA, the CDR3 is TGTGCCAGCAGCGCGGACAGGGGGCTGCAGCCCCAGCATTTT.

This chain uses TRBV19 with TRBJ1-4, with D unresolved. CDR1 and CDR2 from the germline V gene are LNHDA and SQIVND (reference sequence). This CDR3 contains 16 residues. The ends were cut back, 3 bases at V and 0 bases at J, with 11 bases in the middle. CDR3 nucleotide sequence: TGTGCCAGTAGTATCCGGACGGAGGCAACTAATGAAAAACTGTTTTTT. Translating it yields CASSIRTEATNEKLFF.

The chain recombines TRBV7-8 with TRBJ2-2; 9 nucleotides match TRBD2. This CDR3 region has 17 residues. V was pared by 5 bases and J by 4 bases, with 11 bases of the junction left unmatched. Germline lookup yields CDR1 SGHVS and CDR2 FQNEAQ. In DNA form, the CDR3 reads TGTGCCAGCAGCCCCGGCCCAGCGGGAGGCGGCACCGGGGAGCTGTTTTTT. Protein: CASSPGPAGGGTGELFF.

V and J are TRBV5-4 and TRBJ1-3, with D unclear. Trimming shortened V by 4 bases and J by 4 bases, and 15 bases separated the two germline ends. The CDR3 contains 15 residues. Germline lookup yields CDR1 SGHNT and CDR2 YYREEE (reference sequence). CDR3 residues: CASSPGRGRGNTIYF. For the CDR3, the DNA is TGTGCCAGCAGCCCGGGAAGAGGGCGCGGAAACACCATATATTTT.

This chain joins TRBV19 and TRBJ1-2; D uncertain. CDR3 length: 14 residues. Trimming shortened V by 3 bases and J by 0 bases, and 8 bases separated the two germline ends. In germline, CDR1 is LNHDA, CDR2 SQIVND (reference sequence). This chain's CDR3 is CASSISAPNYGYTF. In nucleotides, the CDR3 is TGTGCCAGTAGTATTTCTGCTCCTAACTATGGCTACACCTTC. Variable domain in full (rest from reference TRBV19 and TRBJ1-2): DGGITQSPKYLFRKEGQNVTLSCEQNLNHDAMYWYRQDPGQGLRLIYYSQIVNDFQKGDIAEGYSVSREKKESFPLTVTSAQKNPTAFYLCASSISAPNYGYTFGSGTRLTVV.

The chain employs TRBV10-2 and TRBJ2-3; no firm D call. The ends were cut back, 2 bases at V and 7 bases at J, with 10 bases in the middle. The CDR3 has 13 amino acids. Per the germline V gene, CDR1 is WSHSY and CDR2 is SAAADI. The CDR3 DNA sequence: TGCGCCAGCAGTGAGGGCCTTGGGAATACGCAGTATTTT. This translates into CASSEGLGNTQYF.

The chain employs TRBV11-3 and TRBJ2-1, with TRBD2 matching over 13 bases. CDR1 and CDR2 from the germline V gene are SGHNT and YENEEA. The length of the CDR3 is 15 residues. With V trimmed by 1 base and J by 10 bases, 4 bases remained unmatched. This chain's CDR3 is CASSLGGLAGVEQFF. The CDR3 DNA is TGTGCCAGCAGCTTAGGTGGACTAGCGGGAGTGGAGCAGTTCTTC.

V is TRBV6-1 and J is TRBJ2-1; 8 bases align to TRBD1. The junction had 6 bases not matched to a gene; V was cut back by 3 bases and J by 2 bases. This CDR3 contains 16 residues. The germline V gene has CDR1 MNHNS and CDR2 SASEGT. CDR3: CASSEETGGAYNEQFF. CDR3 nucleotide sequence: TGTGCCAGCAGTGAGGAAACAGGGGGAGCCTACAATGAGCAGTTCTTC.

V and J are TRBV10-3 and TRBJ1-1; D not resolved. V dropped 3 bases and J dropped 1 base, with 3 bases sitting between them. Germline V gene sequence: CDR1 ENHRY, CDR2 SYGVKD. The CDR3 extends over 12 amino acids. CDR3 amino acids: CAISDGNTEAFF. The CDR3 nucleotides are TGTGCCATCAGTGACGGGAACACTGAAGCTTTCTTT.

This chain links TRBV12-3 or TRBV12-4 with TRBJ1-1, with D perhaps TRBD1 (5 bases). This CDR3 region has 13 residues. The ends were cut back, 2 bases at V and 6 bases at J, with 10 bases in the middle. CDR3 protein: CASSLWAGPEAFF. The DNA for the CDR3 is TGTGCCAGCAGTTTATGGGCAGGGCCTGAAGCTTTCTTT.

V gene TRBV4-2 combines with J gene TRBJ1-3; no clear D. Germline V gene data show CDR1 as LGHNA and CDR2 as YNFKEQ. The CDR3 is made up of 14 amino acids. Trimming removed 3 bases from V and 3 bases from J, with 9 bases in between. DNA of the CDR3: TGTGCCAGCAGCCATAGGACGGATGGAAACACCATATATTTT. This sequence encodes CASSHRTDGNTIYF.

The chain employs TRBV4-1 and TRBJ2-2, with 7 positions matching TRBD2. This CDR3 is built from 14 residues. Germline V gene lookup returns CDR1 MGHRA and CDR2 YSYEKL. V shed 10 bases, J shed 5 bases, and the junction held 10 bases outside the gene matches. The CDR3 region is CATRGSEWTGELFF. The CDR3 bases are TGCGCCACTCGCGGGAGCGAGTGGACCGGGGAGCTGTTTTTT.

V and J are TRBV7-9 and TRBJ2-7; 8 bases are a match to TRBD1. The CDR3 has 17 amino acids. Losses at the gene ends were 5 bases for V and 3 bases for J; bases not matched to a gene: 15. The germline V gene has CDR1 SEHNR and CDR2 FQNEAQ (reference sequence). CDR3 sequence reads: CASSSRDRLEDFYEQYF. The CDR3 nucleotides are TGTGCCAGCAGCAGCCGGGACAGGCTCGAAGATTTCTACGAGCAGTACTTC.

The rearrangement links TRBV5-1 to TRBJ1-1; D is perhaps TRBD1 (5 bases). The CDR3 covers 14 residues. Trimming stripped 0 bases from V and 1 base from J, with 7 bases between. The germline V gene has CDR1 SGHRS and CDR2 YFSETQ. This CDR3 is CASSLEGQNTEAFF. As DNA, the CDR3 is TGCGCCAGCAGCTTGGAAGGACAGAACACTGAAGCTTTCTTT.